This entry lists 25 T cell receptor beta chains sequenced from one sample in a study of CXCR3-negative and CXCR3-positive naive CD8 T cells. Notes on the study in general: Researchers report that CXCR3-positive naive cells carry more hydrophobic TRB CDR3s than CXCR3-negative naive cells.

UMI labels and 5' RACE were used to prepare the TRB cDNA libraries. TCRdb re-called the 5' RACE reads and catalogs CDR3 proteins one per entry, DNA excluded. This sample's clone table lists 150,000 to 180,000 distinct CDR3 sequences. These receptors have no identified antigens. The specimen was naive CXCR3+ CD8+ T cells from blood. The subset denotes: CD45RO-CCR7+CD27+CD95- naive CD8+ T cells expressing CXCR3 (TNR3+). The receptors were gathered from a human donor in good health. Some clones in this sample may be carry-over from other donors' samples.

The chain employs TRBV28 and TRBJ2-3; TCRdb indicates TRBD1, and absent DNA this call remains unverified. Germline V CDR1 and CDR2: MDHEN, SYDVKM. CDR3 length equals 19 residues. CDR3 amino acids: CASSFGDREAGVGTDTQYF.

The V call is TRBV15, the J call TRBJ2-2; TCRdb reports TRBD2, a call that lacks DNA to check it against. Germline values: CDR1 LNHNV, CDR2 YYDKDF (reference sequence). The CDR3 runs to 16 residues. CDR3 residues: CATSSRAGPNTGELFF. Full variable domain (missing parts from reference TRBV15 and TRBJ2-2): DAMVIQNPRYQVTQFGKPVTLSCSQTLNHNVMYWYQQKSSQAPKLLFHYYDKDFNNEADTPDNFQSRRPNTSFCFLDIRSPGLGDTAMYLCATSSRAGPNTGELFFGEGSRLTVL.

The chain couples TRBV3-1 to TRBJ2-1; TCRdb selects TRBD2, and the lack of DNA leaves this call unchecked. Germline V gene lookup returns CDR1 LGHDT and CDR2 YNNKEL (reference sequence). CDR3 length equals 18 residues. CDR3 region: CASSHKNLGTSGRNEQFF.

The gene calls are TRBV7-2 and TRBJ2-1; the TCRdb call, TRBD2, lacks DNA for checking. Per germline, CDR1 SGHTA and CDR2 FQGNSA. The CDR3 extends over 13 amino acids. CDR3 sequence reads: CASSFTSGNEQFF.

The rearrangement links TRBV13 to TRBJ2-7; TCRdb picks TRBD2, but there is no DNA to check that call. The CDR3 sequence is 15 residues long. Germline V gene data show CDR1 as PRHDT and CDR2 as FYEKMQ (reference sequence). The CDR3 sequence is CASSPGLAHSYEQYF.

The chain employs TRBV28 and TRBJ2-2; without DNA, the TCRdb call of TRBD1 cannot be checked. This CDR3 has 20 amino acids. Germline lookup yields CDR1 MDHEN and CDR2 SYDVKM. CDR3 residues: CASSSYWGGQGRWNTGELFF.

This rearrangement joins TRBV7-9 to TRBJ2-7; checking the TCRdb D call of TRBD1 is not possible without DNA. This CDR3 comprises 17 residues. The germline gives CDR1 SEHNR, CDR2 FQNEAQ (reference sequence). The CDR3 protein is CASSSSRDAKGAYEQYF.

V and J are TRBV4-1 and TRBJ2-7; the TCRdb call, TRBD1, lacks DNA for checking. The CDR3 is 14 residues long. Per the germline V gene, CDR1 is MGHRA and CDR2 is YSYEKL. The CDR3 is CASSRRDTPYEQYF.

The chain joins TRBV5-5 to TRBJ2-5; the D gene TCRdb calls, TRBD1, cannot be checked with no DNA. The CDR3 is 15 residues long. Germline assignment: CDR1 SGHKS and CDR2 YYEKEE (reference sequence). The CDR3 sequence is CASSGSTGAGETQYF. Supplemented by reference TRBV5-5 and TRBJ2-5, the full variable domain reads DAGVTQSPTHLIKTRGQQVTLRCSPISGHKSVSWYQQVLGQGPQFIFQYYEKEERGRGNFPDRFSARQFPNYSSELNVNALLLGDSALYLCASSGSTGAGETQYFGPGTRLLVL.

The chain recombines TRBV19 with TRBJ2-1; checking the TCRdb D call of TRBD2 is not possible without DNA. Germline V gene data show CDR1 as LNHDA and CDR2 as SQIVND (reference sequence). The CDR3 extends over 15 amino acids. This chain's CDR3 is CASSHLTSGYNEQFF.

The rearrangement links TRBV7-8 to TRBJ2-1. Germline assignment: CDR1 SGHVS and CDR2 FQNEAQ. This CDR3 spans 13 amino acids. The CDR3 region is CASSSASYNEQFF.

This chain connects TRBV4-2 to TRBJ2-7; TCRdb gives TRBD2 as the D gene, but with no DNA this cannot be confirmed. The germline gives CDR1 LGHNA, CDR2 YNFKEQ. The CDR3 extends over 15 amino acids. This chain's CDR3 is CASSQWTSGPYEQYF.

The chain recombines TRBV5-1 with TRBJ1-1; with no DNA, the TCRdb D assignment of TRBD1 cannot be verified. CDR1 and CDR2 from the germline V gene are SGHRS and YFSETQ. The CDR3 runs 13 residues. CDR3 region: CASGVTGGGEAFF.

The chain uses TRBV7-9 and TRBJ2-2; TCRdb reports TRBD1, a call that lacks DNA to check it against. The CDR3 spans 12 residues. Germline CDR1 reads SEHNR; CDR2 reads FQNEAQ (reference sequence). The CDR3 reads CASSPQGGELFF.

The chain's CDR3 is CASSYSTDINTEAFF. This chain connects TRBV6-2 or TRBV6-3 to TRBJ1-1. The CDR3 consists of 15 residues. Germline V gene lookup returns CDR1 MNHEY and CDR2 SVGEGT.

The chain employs TRBV12-3 or TRBV12-4 and TRBJ2-3; the D call of TRBD2 rests on TCRdb alone, since no DNA is present to check it. The CDR3 has 16 residues. CDR3 region: CASSFLFDGLTDTQYF.

This chain uses TRBV29-1 with TRBJ2-1; TCRdb outputs TRBD2, but without DNA this stays unchecked. This CDR3 spans 17 amino acids. The germline CDR1 and CDR2 sequences are SQVTM and ANQGSEA. The CDR3 protein is CSVVGLAVASSYNEQFF.

The chain uses TRBV6-2 or TRBV6-3 and TRBJ2-2. CDR1 is MNHEY and CDR2 is SVGEGT in the germline V gene. This CDR3 is built from 16 residues. CDR3 sequence reads: CASSYSTGFTTGELFF.

The rearrangement joins TRBV15 to TRBJ2-1; TCRdb calls TRBD1, which cannot be checked without DNA. CDR1 is LNHNV and CDR2 is YYDKDF in the germline V gene (reference sequence). There are 17 residues in the CDR3. CDR3 residues: CATSRRTGGGYYNEQFF.

The V gene is TRBV5-1, the J gene TRBJ2-1; TCRdb selects TRBD2, and the lack of DNA leaves this call unchecked. Germline assignment: CDR1 SGHRS and CDR2 YFSETQ. There are 16 residues in the CDR3. The CDR3: CASSTGTSGTRNEQFF.

The rearrangement joins TRBV12-3 or TRBV12-4 to TRBJ1-1. This CDR3 comprises 13 residues. The CDR3 protein is CASSFELNTEAFF.

The CDR3 is CASSPDRDSYEQYF. This sequence joins TRBV18 and TRBJ2-7; checking the TCRdb D call of TRBD1 is not possible without DNA. Germline CDR1 KGHSH, CDR2 LQKENI. CDR3 size: 14 residues.

The chain combines TRBV7-9 with TRBJ2-7; TCRdb selects TRBD1, and the lack of DNA leaves this call unchecked. CDR1 SEHNR and CDR2 FQNEAQ come from the germline V gene (reference sequence). This CDR3 is 11 amino acids long. The chain's CDR3 is CASRAGGEQYF. The whole variable domain, remainder taken from reference TRBV7-9 and TRBJ2-7, is DTGVSQNPRHKITKRGQNVTFRCDPISEHNRLYWYRQTLGQGPEFLTYFQNEAQLEKSRLLSDRFSAERPKGSFSTLEIQRTEQGDSAMYLCASRAGGEQYFGPGTRLTVT.

The chain uses TRBV28 and TRBJ2-2; TCRdb's D call of TRBD2 is untestable without DNA. Germline V gene lookup returns CDR1 MDHEN and CDR2 SYDVKM. The CDR3 runs to 16 residues. The CDR3 protein is CAGSPWTSGGSGELFF.

J is TRBJ2-7 and V is TRBV4-3; without DNA, the TCRdb call of TRBD1 cannot be checked. From germline, CDR1 is LGHNA and CDR2 YSLEER. This CDR3 is built from 14 residues. CDR3 sequence reads: CASSGGTGFYEQYF.